These T cell receptor beta chains were read from a single sample in a study of T cell responses to AZD1222 COVID-19 vaccine. Repertoires were generated with immunoSEQ multiplex PCR, while TCRdb's copy carries only in-frame clones and drops some. The table records 210,000 or so clones, 93% of them present only once. Sequenced material: peripheral blood, taken on day 0 of MenACWY control vaccination. The source is an adult in good health. CDR3s include the opening cysteine and the closing phenylalanine or tryptophan. The D gene is left open where the match is weak. Part of the rows lack a size; the others show once, few, many or a class for expanded clones.

- | TRBJ1-3 | TRBV5-4 | TRBD1 | CASSLQGAGNTIYF | TGTGCCAGCAGCTTACAGGGGGCCGGAAACACCATATATTTT
- | TRBJ1-1 | TRBV2 | - | CASSEPRPEAFF | TGTGCCAGCAGTGAACCAAGACCTGAAGCTTTCTTT
- | TRBJ2-7 | TRBV6-5 | - | CASTIQGFYEQYF | TGTGCCAGCACGATACAGGGATTCTACGAGCAGTACTTC
- | TRBJ2-4 | TRBV15 | - | CATSRGAKNIQYF | TGTGCCACCAGCAGAGGGGCCAAAAACATTCAGTACTTC
- | TRBJ1-2 | TRBV2 | TRBD1 | CASSDGGQGNYGYTF | TGTGCCAGCAGTGACGGGGGACAGGGGAACTATGGCTACACCTTC
- | TRBJ1-2 | TRBV3-1/TRBV3-2 | - | CASSRSNYGYTF | TGTGCCAGCAGCCGGTCGAACTATGGCTACACCTTC
- | TRBJ2-3 | TRBV18 | TRBD2 | CASSPGGGARDTQYF | TGTGCCAGCTCACCTGGCGGGGGGGCGAGAGATACGCAGTATTTT
- | TRBJ1-6 | TRBV19 | - | CASSITTRSPLHF | TGTGCCAGTAGTATTACAACGCGCTCACCCCTCCACTTT
- | TRBJ1-4 | TRBV27 | - | CASSLWATNEKLFF | TGTGCCAGCAGTTTATGGGCAACTAATGAAAAACTGTTTTTT
- | TRBJ1-6 | TRBV6-1 | - | CASSEREQNSPLHF | TGTGCCAGCAGTGAAAGGGAGCAGAATTCACCCCTCCACTTT
- | TRBJ1-2 | TRBV19 | - | CASSSQTGSTYGYTF | TGTGCCAGTAGTTCCCAGACAGGTTCGACCTATGGCTACACCTTC
- | TRBJ1-2 | TRBV29-1 | - | CSIQIGSGSSYGYTF | TGCAGCATCCAAATCGGGTCGGGGAGCTCCTATGGCTACACCTTC
- | TRBJ1-1 | TRBV3-1/TRBV3-2 | - | CASSPQGRYEAFF | TGTGCCAGCAGCCCCCAGGGCAGGTATGAAGCTTTCTTT
- | TRBJ2-7 | TRBV5-6 | - | CASSLGSRYYEQYF | TGTGCCAGCAGCCTGGGTTCCAGATACTACGAGCAGTACTTC
- | TRBJ1-2 | TRBV7-8 | - | CASSLATGANYGYTF | TGTGCCAGCAGCTTAGCGACAGGAGCTAACTATGGCTACACCTTC
- | TRBJ1-2 | TRBV30 | - | CAWSQPARNRDYGYTF | TGTGCCTGGAGTCAACCCGCCAGGAACAGGGACTATGGCTACACCTTC
- | TRBJ2-1 | TRBV2 | - | CASFDRISYNEQFF | TGTGCCAGTTTCGACCGGATTTCTTACAATGAGCAGTTCTTC
- | TRBJ2-1 | TRBV27 | - | CASIPTGGRYNEQFF | TGTGCCAGCATCCCGACCGGGGGCCGCTACAATGAGCAGTTCTTC
- | TRBJ2-3 | TRBV5-4 | TRBD1 | CASSLAGDRGTDTQYF | TGTGCCAGCAGCTTGGCCGGGGACAGGGGGACAGATACGCAGTATTTT
once | TRBJ1-2 | TRBV2 | - | CATTSLGGIMDGYTF | TGTGCCACCACTTCTTTGGGGGGAATAATGGATGGCTACACCTTC
once | TRBJ1-5 | TRBV2 | - | CASRSYRAGNQPQHF | TGTGCCAGCAGATCATACAGGGCGGGCAATCAGCCCCAGCATTTT
- | TRBJ1-2 | TRBV29-1 | - | CSVEAYPRANYGYTF | TGCAGCGTTGAAGCGTATCCCCGGGCCAACTATGGCTACACCTTC
- | TRBJ2-6 | TRBV15 | - | CATSRVFGSGANVLTF | TGTGCCACCAGCAGAGTATTCGGCTCTGGGGCCAACGTCCTGACTTTC
- | TRBJ2-3 | TRBV4-3 | TRBD2 | CASSQGTSHTDTQYF | TGCGCCAGCAGCCAAGGGACTAGTCACACAGATACGCAGTATTTT
- | TRBJ1-2 | TRBV18 | - | CASSPRRSDFLYGYTF | TGTGCCAGCTCACCACGAAGGTCAGACTTCCTCTATGGCTACACCTTC
- | TRBJ2-2 | TRBV7-7 | - | CASSLDRAATGELFF | TGTGCTAGCAGCTTAGATAGGGCTGCTACCGGGGAGCTGTTTTTT
- | TRBJ2-2 | TRBV18 | - | CASSPGQNTGELFF | TGTGCCAGCTCACCGGGACAGAACACCGGGGAGCTGTTTTTT
- | TRBJ2-1 | TRBV3-1/TRBV3-2 | - | CASSLGLRNEQFF | TGTGCCAGCAGCCTCGGTCTCCGCAATGAGCAGTTCTTC